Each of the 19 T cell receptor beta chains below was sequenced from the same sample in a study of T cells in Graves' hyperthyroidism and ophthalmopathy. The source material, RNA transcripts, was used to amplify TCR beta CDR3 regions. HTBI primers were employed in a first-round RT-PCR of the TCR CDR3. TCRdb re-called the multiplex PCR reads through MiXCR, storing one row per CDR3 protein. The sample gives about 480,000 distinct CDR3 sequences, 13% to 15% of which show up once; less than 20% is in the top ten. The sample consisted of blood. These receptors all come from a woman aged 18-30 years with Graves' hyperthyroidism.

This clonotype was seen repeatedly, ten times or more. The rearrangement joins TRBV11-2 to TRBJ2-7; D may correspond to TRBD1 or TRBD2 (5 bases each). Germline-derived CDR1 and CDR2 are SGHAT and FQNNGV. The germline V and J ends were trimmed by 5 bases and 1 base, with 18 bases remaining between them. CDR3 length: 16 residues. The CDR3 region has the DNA TGTGCCAGCAGCCAATCTCCGGGGCCTGGATCCTACGAGCAGTACGTC. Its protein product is CASSQSPGPGSYEQYV.

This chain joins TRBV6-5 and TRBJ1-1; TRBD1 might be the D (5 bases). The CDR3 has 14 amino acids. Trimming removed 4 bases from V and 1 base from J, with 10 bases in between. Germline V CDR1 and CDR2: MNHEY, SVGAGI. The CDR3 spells CASSWRGENTEAFF. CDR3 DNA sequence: TGTGCCAGCAGTTGGAGGGGCGAGAACACTGAAGCTTTCTTT.

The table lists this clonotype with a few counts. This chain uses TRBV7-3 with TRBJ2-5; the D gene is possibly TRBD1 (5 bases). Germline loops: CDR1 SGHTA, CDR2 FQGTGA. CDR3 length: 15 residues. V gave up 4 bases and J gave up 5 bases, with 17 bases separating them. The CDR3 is CASSSSPGKGETQYF. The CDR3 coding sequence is TGTGCCAGCAGCTCCTCCCCAGGGAAGGGGGAGACCCAGTACTTC.

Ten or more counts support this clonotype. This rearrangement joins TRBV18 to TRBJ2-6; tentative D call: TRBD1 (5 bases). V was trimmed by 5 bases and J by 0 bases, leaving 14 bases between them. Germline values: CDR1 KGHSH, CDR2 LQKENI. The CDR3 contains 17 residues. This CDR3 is CASSEQGRSSGANVLTF. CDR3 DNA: TGTGCCAGCTCAGAGCAGGGCCGATCCTCTGGGGCCAACGTCCTGACTTTC.

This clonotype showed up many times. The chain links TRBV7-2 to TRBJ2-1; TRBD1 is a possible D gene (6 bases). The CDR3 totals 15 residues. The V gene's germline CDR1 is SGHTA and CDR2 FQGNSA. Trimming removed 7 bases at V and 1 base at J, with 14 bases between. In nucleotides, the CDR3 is TGTGCCAGCACCATGACAGGACGTTCCTACAATGAGCAGTTCTTC. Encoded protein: CASTMTGRSYNEQFF. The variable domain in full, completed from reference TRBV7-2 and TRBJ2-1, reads GAGVSQSPSNKVTEKGKDVELRCDPISGHTALYWYRQSLGQGLEFLIYFQGNSAPDKSGLPSDRFSAERTGGSVSTLTIQRTQQEDSAVYLCASTMTGRSYNEQFFGPGTRLTVL.

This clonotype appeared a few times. Here the CDR3 DNA reads TGCGCCAGCAGCAACACTTTTTCAGCTTTCTTT. It translates to CASSNTFSAFF. The chain has TRBV10-2 and TRBJ1-1; the D is unclear. With 6 bases removed from V and 10 bases from J, the gap between germline ends came to 12 bases. Germline V gene data show CDR1 as WSHSY and CDR2 as SAAADI. The CDR3 contains 11 residues.

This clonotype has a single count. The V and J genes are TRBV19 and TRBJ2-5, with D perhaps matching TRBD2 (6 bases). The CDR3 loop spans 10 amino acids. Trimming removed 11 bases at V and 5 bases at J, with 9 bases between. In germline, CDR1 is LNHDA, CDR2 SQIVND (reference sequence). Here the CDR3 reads CAGTGETQYF. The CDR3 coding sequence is TGTGCCGGGACTGGGGAGACCCAGTACTTC.

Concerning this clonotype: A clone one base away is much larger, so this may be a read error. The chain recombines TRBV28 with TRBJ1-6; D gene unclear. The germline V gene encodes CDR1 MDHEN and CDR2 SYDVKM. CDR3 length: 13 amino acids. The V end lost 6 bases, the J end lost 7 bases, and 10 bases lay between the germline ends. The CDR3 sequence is CASSYGRNSPLHF. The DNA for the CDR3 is TGTGCCAGCAGCTATGGACGGAATTCACCCCTCCACTTT.

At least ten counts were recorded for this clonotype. The CDR3 loop is CASSLGVSPLHF. The DNA of the CDR3 is TGTGCCAGCAGCTTAGGTGTCTCACCCCTCCACTTT. V usage is TRBV11-3 and J usage is TRBJ1-6; D is undetermined. The CDR3 spans 12 residues. The germline V gene encodes CDR1 SGHNT and CDR2 YENEEA. The germline V and J ends were trimmed by 1 base and 10 bases, with 5 bases remaining between them.

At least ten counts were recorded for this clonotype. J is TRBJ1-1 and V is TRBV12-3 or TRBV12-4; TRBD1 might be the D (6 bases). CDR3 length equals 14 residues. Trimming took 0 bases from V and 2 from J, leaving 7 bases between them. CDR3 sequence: CASSLADRNTEAFF. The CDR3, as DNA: TGTGCCAGCAGTTTAGCGGACAGAAACACTGAAGCTTTCTTT.

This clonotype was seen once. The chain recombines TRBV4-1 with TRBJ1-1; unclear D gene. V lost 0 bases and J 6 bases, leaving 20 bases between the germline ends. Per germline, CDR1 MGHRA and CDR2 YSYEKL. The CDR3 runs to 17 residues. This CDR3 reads CASSQEGKEWIYAEAFF. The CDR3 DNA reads TGCGCCAGCAGCCAAGAGGGGAAGGAGTGGATTTACGCTGAAGCTTTCTTT.

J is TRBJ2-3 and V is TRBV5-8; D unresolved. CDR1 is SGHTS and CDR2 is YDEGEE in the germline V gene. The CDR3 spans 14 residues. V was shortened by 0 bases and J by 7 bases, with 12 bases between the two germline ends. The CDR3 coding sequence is TGTGCCAGCAGCTTGGCCCTGGCTTTAAATACGCAGTATTTT. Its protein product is CASSLALALNTQYF.

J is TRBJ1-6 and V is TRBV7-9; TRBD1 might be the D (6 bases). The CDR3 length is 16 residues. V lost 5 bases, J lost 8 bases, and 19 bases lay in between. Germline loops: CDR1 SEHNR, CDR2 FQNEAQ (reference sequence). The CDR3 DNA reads TGTGCCAGCAGCGCATACAGGGCGCTCAAAGATTCACCCCTCCACTTT. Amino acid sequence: CASSAYRALKDSPLHF. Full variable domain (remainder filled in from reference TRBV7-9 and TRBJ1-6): DTGVSQNPRHKITKRGQNVTFRCDPISEHNRLYWYRQTLGQGPEFLTYFQNEAQLEKSRLLSDRFSAERPKGSFSTLEIQRTEQGDSAMYLCASSAYRALKDSPLHFGNGTRLTVT.

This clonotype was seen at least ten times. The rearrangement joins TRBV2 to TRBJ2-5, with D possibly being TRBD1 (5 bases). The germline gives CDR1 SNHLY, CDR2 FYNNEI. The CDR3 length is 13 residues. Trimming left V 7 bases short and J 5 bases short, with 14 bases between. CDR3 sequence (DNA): TGTGCCAGCAAGCCAGGGCCCATGGAGACCCAGTACTTC. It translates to CASKPGPMETQYF.

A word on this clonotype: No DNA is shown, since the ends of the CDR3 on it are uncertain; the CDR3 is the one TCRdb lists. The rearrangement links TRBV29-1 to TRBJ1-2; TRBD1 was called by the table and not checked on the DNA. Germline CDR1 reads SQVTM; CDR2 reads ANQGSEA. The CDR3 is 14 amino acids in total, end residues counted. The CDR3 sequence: CSVQGQGSGYGCTF.

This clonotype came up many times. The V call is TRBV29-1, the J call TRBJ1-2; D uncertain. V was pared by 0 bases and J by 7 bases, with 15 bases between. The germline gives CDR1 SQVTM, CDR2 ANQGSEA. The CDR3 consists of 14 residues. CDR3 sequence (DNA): TGCAGCGTTGAAGAACGCCAGGTCTTAAGTGGCTACACCTTC. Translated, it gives CSVEERQVLSGYTF.

CDR3 protein: CASSYVGSSYNEQFF. As DNA, the CDR3 is TGTGCCAGCAGTTACGTCGGGAGCTCCTACAATGAGCAGTTCTTC. V is TRBV6-5 and J is TRBJ2-1; D might be TRBD2 (6 bases). Germline CDR1 is MNHEY and CDR2 is SVGAGI. V dropped 2 bases and J dropped 0 bases, with 8 bases sitting between them. There are 15 residues in the CDR3.

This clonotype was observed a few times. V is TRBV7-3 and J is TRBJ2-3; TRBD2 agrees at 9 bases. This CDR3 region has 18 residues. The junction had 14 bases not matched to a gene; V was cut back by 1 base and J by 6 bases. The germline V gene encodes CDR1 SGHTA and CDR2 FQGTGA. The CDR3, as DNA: TGTGCCAGCAGCTTAAAGGGCCAGGCGGGAGGGCCAGCGGATACGCAGTATTTT. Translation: CASSLKGQAGGPADTQYF. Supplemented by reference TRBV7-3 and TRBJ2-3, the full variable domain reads GAGVSQTPSNKVTEKGKYVELRCDPISGHTALYWYRQSLGQGPEFLIYFQGTGAADDSGLPNDRFFAVRPEGSVSTLKIQRTERGDSAVYLCASSLKGQAGGPADTQYFGPGTRLTVL.

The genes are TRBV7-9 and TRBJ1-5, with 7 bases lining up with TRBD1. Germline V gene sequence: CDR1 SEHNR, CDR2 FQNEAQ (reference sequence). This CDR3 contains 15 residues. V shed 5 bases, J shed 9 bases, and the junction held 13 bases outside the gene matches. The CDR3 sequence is CASSPGGQAQGPQHF. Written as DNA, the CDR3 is TGTGCCAGCAGCCCCGGCGGACAGGCCCAGGGGCCCCAGCATTTT. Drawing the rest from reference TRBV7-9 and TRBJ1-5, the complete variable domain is DTGVSQNPRHKITKRGQNVTFRCDPISEHNRLYWYRQTLGQGPEFLTYFQNEAQLEKSRLLSDRFSAERPKGSFSTLEIQRTEQGDSAMYLCASSPGGQAQGPQHFGDGTRLSIL.